This is a list of T cell receptor beta chains from one sample in a study of T cells in Graves' hyperthyroidism and ophthalmopathy. Each CDR3 protein gets one entry after TCRdb re-called the multiplex PCR reads with MiXCR. The table records about 380,000 distinct CDR3 sequences, approximately 13% of them present only once. Sequencing was performed on blood. These receptors were taken from a young man with Graves' hyperthyroidism that later progressed to Graves' ophthalmopathy. The CDR3 runs from the conserved cysteine through the conserved F or W. Fields, in order: V gene, D gene, clone size, J gene, CDR3 protein, CDR3 DNA. The D gene is left open where the match is weak. A row's size may be missing; if present it is once, few, many or a size class.

TRBV7-9,NA,many,TRBJ1-1,CASSFNGAHTEAFF,TGTGCCAGCAGCTTTAACGGGGCGCATACTGAAGCTTTCTTT
TRBV2,TRBD1,NA,TRBJ1-5,CASSEPGTGGYGNQPQHF,TGTGCCAGCAGTGAACCCGGGACAGGGGGCTATGGCAATCAGCCCCAGCATTTT
TRBV3-1,TRBD1,few,TRBJ1-6,CASSPGAGGSYNSPLHF,TGTGCCAGCAGCCCCGGGGCAGGGGGCAGCTATAATTCACCCCTCCACTTT
TRBV3-1,TRBD2,NA,TRBJ2-5,CASSRFRYSGKTQETQYF,TGTGCCAGCAGCCGATTCCGTTATAGCGGGAAAACTCAAGAGACCCAGTACTTC
TRBV27,NA,NA,TRBJ1-6,CASSFYRNSPLHF,TGTGCCAGCAGTTTCTACAGAAATTCACCCCTCCACTTT
TRBV28,TRBD2,many,TRBJ2-1,CASSPQTSGGYNEQFF,TGTGCCAGCAGTCCTCAGACTAGCGGGGGTTACAATGAGCAGTTCTTC
TRBV10-1,NA,few,TRBJ1-2,CASMARDYGYTF,TGCGCCAGCATGGCCAGGGACTATGGCTACACCTTC
TRBV27,NA,many,TRBJ2-7,CASSPTGGRGAVFYEQYF,TGTGCCAGCAGTCCCACCGGCGGGCGGGGCGCGGTATTCTACGAGCAGTACTTC
TRBV6-1,NA,many,TRBJ1-1,CASTLTYWGTEAFF,TGTGCCAGCACCCTCACTTACTGGGGAACTGAAGCTTTCTTT
TRBV3-1,NA,many,TRBJ1-1,CASSQDGAWGGLSTEAFF,TGTGCCAGCAGCCAAGATGGTGCATGGGGGGGCCTGAGCACTGAAGCTTTCTTT
TRBV4-1,NA,many,TRBJ1-1,CASSRYHGENTEAFF,TGCGCCAGCAGCCGGTATCACGGGGAGAACACTGAAGCTTTCTTT
TRBV6-2/TRBV6-3,TRBD1,many,TRBJ1-5,CASSGAGGFSQPQHF,TGTGCCAGCAGTGGAGCAGGGGGTTTTAGTCAGCCCCAGCATTTT
TRBV12-3/TRBV12-4,NA,many,TRBJ1-1,CASSLVGSEAFF,TGTGCCAGCAGTTTAGTGGGTTCTGAAGCTTTCTTT
TRBV11-2,TRBD1,many,TRBJ2-7,CASSMDRAYEQYF,TGTGCCAGCAGCATGGACAGGGCCTACGAGCAGTACTTC
TRBV14,TRBD2,NA,TRBJ2-1,CASSQSSRTSGGLYNEQFF,TGTGCCAGCAGCCAATCAAGCCGGACTAGCGGGGGTCTATACAATGAGCAGTTCTTC
TRBV20-1,NA,few,TRBJ2-1,CSARVGGRLHNEQFF,TGCAGTGCCCGGGTAGGAGGGCGTCTCCACAATGAGCAGTTCTTC
TRBV7-6,NA,few,TRBJ1-1,CASSLVGPSLNTEAFF,TGTGCCAGCAGCTTAGTAGGACCGAGTTTGAACACTGAAGCTTTCTTT
TRBV29-1,TRBD1,many,TRBJ2-7,CSVPGQGYYEQYF,TGCAGCGTTCCGGGACAGGGGTACTACGAGCAGTACTTC
TRBV28,NA,NA,TRBJ1-6,CASRYPGETSYNSPLHF,TGTGCCAGCAGGTATCCAGGGGAAACTTCCTATAATTCACCCCTCCACTTT
TRBV28,NA,many,TRBJ1-6,CASSFWQRYNSPLHF,TGTGCCAGCAGTTTTTGGCAGAGATATAATTCACCCCTCCACTTT
TRBV7-9,NA,few,TRBJ1-2,CASSKGDGSNYGYTF,TGTGCCAGCAGCAAAGGGGACGGCTCTAACTATGGCTACACCTTC
TRBV7-6,TRBD1,NA,TRBJ1-5,CASSLMDRVGQPQHF,TGTGCCAGCAGCCTCATGGACAGGGTCGGTCAGCCCCAGCATTTT
TRBV6-1,NA,once,TRBJ1-1,CASAAGGGTEAFF,TGTGCCTCCGCGGCGGGGGGCGGGACTGAAGCTTTCTTT
TRBV28,TRBD2,many,TRBJ2-7,CASSVGGVSYEQYF,TGTGCCAGCAGTGTGGGGGGGGTGAGCTACGAGCAGTACTTC
TRBV28,NA,NA,TRBJ1-2,CASGQRNYGYTF,TGTGCCAGCGGACAGAGAAACTATGGCTACACCTTC
TRBV12-3/TRBV12-4,NA,many,TRBJ2-5,CASSPRPGETQYF,TGTGCCAGCAGCCCTAGACCCGGAGAGACCCAGTACTTC
TRBV30,NA,many,TRBJ2-1,CAWELPSNNEQFF,TGTGCCTGGGAGCTGCCGTCAAACAATGAGCAGTTCTTC
TRBV13,NA,NA,TRBJ1-4,CASSLKSGGNEKLFF,TGTGCCAGCAGCTTAAAGTCGGGGGGGAATGAAAAACTGTTTTTT
TRBV6-1,NA,many,TRBJ1-1,CASSAKTGAEAFF,TGTGCCAGCAGTGCTAAGACGGGCGCTGAAGCTTTCTTT
TRBV2,TRBD1,many,TRBJ1-3,CASSEEGAYSGNTIYF,TGTGCCAGCAGTGAAGAGGGGGCCTACTCTGGAAACACCATATATTTT
TRBV29-1,NA,few,TRBJ2-1,CSVELGASYNEQFF,TGCAGCGTTGAATTAGGAGCCTCCTACAATGAGCAGTTCTTC
TRBV6-2/TRBV6-3,NA,many,TRBJ1-5,CASSQGFVQPQHF,TGTGCCAGCAGTCAAGGTTTTGTTCAGCCCCAGCATTTT
TRBV6-2/TRBV6-3,TRBD1,many,TRBJ1-2,CAAYRLTGPNYGYTF,TGTGCCGCATACCGTTTGACAGGGCCTAACTATGGCTACACCTTC
TRBV28,TRBD2,few,TRBJ2-3,CATSLAGGPHTQYF,TGTGCCACTTCGTTAGCGGGGGGGCCTCATACGCAGTATTTT
TRBV11-2,NA,NA,TRBJ1-2,CASSPELGGAGYGYTF,TGTGCCAGCAGCCCCGAGCTGGGCGGGGCGGGCTATGGCTACACCTTC
TRBV27,NA,many,TRBJ1-1,CASSPPGRTEAFF,TGTGCCAGCAGCCCCCCGGGGAGGACTGAAGCTTTCTTT
TRBV5-6,NA,NA,TRBJ1-6,CASSLELFSALHF,TGTGCCAGCAGCTTGGAGCTATTCTCGGCCCTCCACTTT
TRBV5-5,NA,NA,TRBJ1-5,CASSLEGDSNQPQHF,TGTGCCAGCAGCTTGGAGGGCGATAGCAATCAGCCCCAGCATTTT
TRBV15,NA,NA,TRBJ2-2,CATATINTGELFF,TGTGCCACCGCGACTATTAACACCGGGGAGCTGTTTTTT
TRBV11-2,NA,many,TRBJ1-2,CASSPPGANYGYTF,TGTGCCAGCAGCCCACCCGGGGCCAACTATGGCTACACCTTC
TRBV20-1,NA,NA,TRBJ1-2,CSAVDGDAYGYTF,TGCAGTGCTGTTGATGGGGATGCCTATGGCTACACCTTC
TRBV10-2,TRBD2,NA,TRBJ2-2,CASRTTSGGRTGELFF,TGCGCCAGCAGAACCACTAGCGGGGGGCGGACCGGGGAGCTGTTTTTT
TRBV12-3/TRBV12-4,TRBD2,NA,TRBJ2-7,CASSPGLAGVTYEQYF,TGTGCCAGCAGCCCGGGACTAGCGGGGGTCACCTACGAGCAGTACTTC
TRBV4-1,NA,few,TRBJ1-6,CASSPRDGDNSPLHF,TGCGCCAGCAGCCCTCGGGACGGAGATAATTCACCCCTCCACTTT
TRBV27,NA,many,TRBJ2-5,CASSLSRGGAETQYF,TGTGCCAGCAGTTTATCCAGGGGAGGGGCCGAGACCCAGTACTTC
TRBV20-1,TRBD2,many,TRBJ2-3,CSARLSGKAADTQYF,TGCAGTGCTCGACTTAGCGGGAAGGCCGCAGATACGCAGTATTTT
TRBV12-3/TRBV12-4,NA,NA,TRBJ1-6,CASSLEGRSPLHF,TGTGCCAGCAGTCTCGAGGGTCGGTCACCCCTCCACTTT